Below, 2 T cell receptor beta chains from the same sample are listed, as sequenced in a study of T cells after yellow fever vaccination (dated by TCRdb to 2018 to 2020). Interpreted using the paper, the treatment or condition label stands for: live attenuated yellow fever vaccine strain. The method was 5' RACE. The instrument given in TCRdb is Illumina HiSeq 2500. Using fastp at Q25 and MiXCR, TCRdb reprocessed the public reads and kept productive beta chains. Each CDR3 protein appears once, grouped with its most common genes and DNA. A total of about 120,000 distinct CDR3 sequences appear in this sample, approximately 7.1% of them only once. The ten largest clones capture approximately 2.7% of the sample. The sequences come from CD4+ T cells sorted from PBMCs, collected 35 to 50 days after the first yellow fever vaccination. The receptors derive from a man aged 18 to 30 who received the YFV17D yellow fever vaccine.

The chain has TRBV5-1 and TRBJ2-5; D gene ambiguous. CDR1 and CDR2 (germline): SGHRS, YFSETQ. The CDR3 has 16 amino acids. Trimming stripped 3 bases from V and 2 bases from J, with 17 bases between. Here the CDR3 DNA reads TGCGCCAGCAGCTCCCAAGGCAGTACCGGTCAAGAGACCCAGTACTTC. Translating gives CASSSQGSTGQETQYF.

This clonotype was counted many times. This chain links TRBV5-1 with TRBJ1-1; possible D gene TRBD1, 6 bases. V was shortened by 0 bases and J by 3 bases, with 15 bases between the two germline ends. The germline V gene has CDR1 SGHRS and CDR2 YFSETQ. The CDR3 covers 16 residues. CDR3 coding DNA: TGCGCCAGCAGCTTGGCCGGGGGCGCTGGGCACACTGAAGCTTTCTTT. Translated: CASSLAGGAGHTEAFF.